The source of this TCR beta chain is a study of blood T cell repertoires in COVID-19. At the level of the study: The United States, Italy and Spain provided the acute and convalescent COVID-19 samples. Nucleic acid was either cDNA or gDNA, and it came from T cells, B-cell-depleted T cells, or PBMCs.

As handled by the study authors: Reference gene primers were amplified, and this amplification served to estimate nucleated cell counts. The table came from immunoSEQ multiplex PCR; TCRdb's copy has only in-frame clones and leaves some out. That table furnishes V, J and clone size, whereas the DNA furnished D and trimming. Here the sample spans about 140,000 clones, around 84% being singletons. Germline CDR1 is SQVTM and CDR2 is ANQGSEA. The length of the CDR3 is 14 residues. J gave up 0 bases and V 5 bases, and 3 bases lay outside the gene matches. The sample comprised peripheral blood. The gene calls are TRBV29-1 and TRBJ2-2; TRBD2 aligns across 7 bases. This sequence originates from a man between 60 and 75 years old with active or convalescent COVID-19. The CDR3 loop reads CSVRAGTNTGELFF. The CDR3 nucleotides are TGCAGCGTTAGAGCGGGGACGAACACCGGGGAGCTGTTTTTT.